Listed here are 8 T cell receptor beta chains from one sample, sequenced in a study of identical twins. A single record per CDR3 protein comes from TCRdb applying MiXCR to the 5' RACE reads. The sample has hundreds of thousands of distinct CDR3 sequences, 21% seen once. Another study also made use of these data, one on T cells expressing NK-cell markers.

The sequenced sample consisted of PBMCs. The source of these receptors is a young woman in good health.

The chain carries TRBV7-9 and TRBJ2-1, with D unresolved. CDR1 is SEHNR, CDR2 FQNEAQ, per germline (reference sequence). The CDR3 has 15 residues. V was trimmed by 2 bases and J by 7 bases, leaving 15 bases between them. The CDR3 nucleotides are TGTGCCAGCAGCTTAAAAGGTGTGGATTCAAATGAGCAGTTCTTC. This gives the protein CASSLKGVDSNEQFF.

For the CDR3, the DNA is TGCAGTGCTAGAGACCCCCGGGACAGGGGTGACAATGAGCAGTTCTTC. This translates into CSARDPRDRGDNEQFF. The chain joins TRBV20-1 to TRBJ2-1, with 10 bases matching TRBD1. Germline V gene sequence: CDR1 DFQATT, CDR2 SNEGSKA (reference sequence). V lost 0 bases and J lost 5; bases outside the gene matches: 7. The CDR3 runs to 16 residues.

This clonotype occurred a few times. V gene TRBV12-3 or TRBV12-4 combines with J gene TRBJ2-5; 10 bases line up with TRBD2. The CDR3 sequence is 13 residues long. V lost 6 bases, J lost 8 bases, and 6 bases stayed unmatched. CDR3 residues: CASSPGLAATQYF. The CDR3 nucleotides are TGTGCCAGCAGCCCCGGACTAGCGGCAACCCAGTACTTC.

This clonotype was recorded at least ten times. The chain couples TRBV3-1 to TRBJ2-6; TRBD2 agrees at 10 bases. The CDR3 consists of 18 residues. Per the germline V gene, CDR1 is LGHDT and CDR2 is YNNKEL (reference sequence). V gave up 1 base and J gave up 2 bases; unmatched junction bases: 5. The CDR3 DNA reads as TGTGCCAGCAGCCAAGTAGCTAGCGGGAGTACTGGGGCCAACGTCCTGACTTTC. The encoded protein is CASSQVASGSTGANVLTF.

The J gene is TRBJ2-5, the V gene TRBV20-1, with D perhaps assigned TRBD1 or TRBD2 (6 bases each). The germline gives CDR1 DFQATT, CDR2 SNEGSKA (reference sequence). V was shortened by 6 bases and J by 1 base, with 15 bases between the two germline ends. CDR3 length equals 14 residues. This CDR3 reads CSALTGGAQETQYF. DNA for the CDR3: TGCAGTGCCCTGACAGGAGGGGCCCAAGAGACCCAGTACTTC.

The V and J genes are TRBV20-1 and TRBJ2-5; weak D call: TRBD2 (6 bases). In germline, CDR1 is DFQATT, CDR2 SNEGSKA (reference sequence). The V and J ends lost 4 bases and 4 bases respectively, with 16 bases between them. The CDR3 contains 14 residues. The CDR3 reads CSANPVVGGETQYF. In DNA form, the CDR3 reads TGCAGTGCTAACCCTGTCGTCGGGGGAGAGACCCAGTACTTC.

V and J are TRBV10-3 and TRBJ2-7; 7 nucleotides match TRBD2. Germline V gives CDR1 ENHRY, CDR2 SYGVKD. This CDR3 region has 14 residues. V lost 8 bases to trimming and J lost 1 base; unmatched junction nucleotides: 8. In DNA, the CDR3 is TGTGCCATCGCCGCTAGCGGCACGTCCTACGAGCAGTACTTC. Translating gives CAIAASGTSYEQYF.

This clonotype was detected many times. This CDR3 is CSARAVGGGHNEQFF. CDR3 coding DNA: TGCAGTGCTAGAGCGGTAGGGGGAGGTCACAATGAGCAGTTCTTC. The chain employs TRBV20-1 and TRBJ2-1; the D call may be TRBD1 or TRBD2 (6 bases each). CDR3 size: 15 residues. The V end lost 1 base, the J end lost 5 bases, and 15 bases lay between the germline ends. Per the germline V gene, CDR1 is DFQATT and CDR2 is SNEGSKA (reference sequence).